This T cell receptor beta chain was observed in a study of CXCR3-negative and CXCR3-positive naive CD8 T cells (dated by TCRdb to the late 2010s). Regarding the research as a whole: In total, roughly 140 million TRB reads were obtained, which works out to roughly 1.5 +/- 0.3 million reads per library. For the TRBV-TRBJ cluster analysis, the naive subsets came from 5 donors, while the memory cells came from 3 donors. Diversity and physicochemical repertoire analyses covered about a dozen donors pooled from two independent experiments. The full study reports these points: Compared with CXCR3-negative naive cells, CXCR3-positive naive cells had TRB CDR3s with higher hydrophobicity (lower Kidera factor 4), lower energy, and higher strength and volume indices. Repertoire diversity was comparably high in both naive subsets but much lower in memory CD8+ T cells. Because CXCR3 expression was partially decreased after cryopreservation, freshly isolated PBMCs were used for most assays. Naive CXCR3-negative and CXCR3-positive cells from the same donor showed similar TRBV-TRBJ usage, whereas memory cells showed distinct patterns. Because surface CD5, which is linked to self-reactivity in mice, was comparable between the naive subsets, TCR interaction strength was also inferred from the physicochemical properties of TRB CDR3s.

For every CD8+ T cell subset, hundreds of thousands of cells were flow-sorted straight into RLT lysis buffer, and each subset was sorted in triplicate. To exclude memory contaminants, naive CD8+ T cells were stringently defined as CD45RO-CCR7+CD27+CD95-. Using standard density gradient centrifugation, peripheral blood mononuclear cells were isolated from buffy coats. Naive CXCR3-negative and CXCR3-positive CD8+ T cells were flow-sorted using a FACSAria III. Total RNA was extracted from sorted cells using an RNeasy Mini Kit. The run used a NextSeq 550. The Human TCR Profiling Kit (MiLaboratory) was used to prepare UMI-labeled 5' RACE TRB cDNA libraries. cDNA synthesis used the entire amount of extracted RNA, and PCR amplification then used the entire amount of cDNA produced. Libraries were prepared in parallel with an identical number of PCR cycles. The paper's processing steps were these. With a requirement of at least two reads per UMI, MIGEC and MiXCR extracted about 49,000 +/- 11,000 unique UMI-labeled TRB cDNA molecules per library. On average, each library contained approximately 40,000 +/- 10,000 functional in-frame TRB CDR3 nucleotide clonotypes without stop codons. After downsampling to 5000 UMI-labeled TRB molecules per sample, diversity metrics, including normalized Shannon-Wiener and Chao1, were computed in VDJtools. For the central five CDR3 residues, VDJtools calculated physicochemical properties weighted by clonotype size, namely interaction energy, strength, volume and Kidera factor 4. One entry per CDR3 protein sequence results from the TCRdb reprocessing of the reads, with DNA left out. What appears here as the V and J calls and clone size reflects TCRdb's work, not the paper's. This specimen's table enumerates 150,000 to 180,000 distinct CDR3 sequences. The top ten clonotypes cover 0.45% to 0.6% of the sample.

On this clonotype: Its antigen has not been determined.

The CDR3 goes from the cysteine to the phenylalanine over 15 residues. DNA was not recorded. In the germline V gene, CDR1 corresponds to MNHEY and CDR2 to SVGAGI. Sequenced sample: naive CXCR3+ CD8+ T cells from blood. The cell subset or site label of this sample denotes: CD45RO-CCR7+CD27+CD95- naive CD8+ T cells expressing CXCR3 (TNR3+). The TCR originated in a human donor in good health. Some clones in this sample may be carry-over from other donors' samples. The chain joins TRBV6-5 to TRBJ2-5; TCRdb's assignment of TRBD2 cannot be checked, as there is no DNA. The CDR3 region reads CASSLDGAVLETQYF.